A single sample is the source of the 14 T cell receptor beta chains below, sequenced in a study of T cells expressing NK-cell markers. TCRdb re-called the 5' RACE reads; every CDR3 protein appears as one record, without DNA. In total, the table holds tens of thousands of distinct CDR3 sequences. The sequencing input was blood T cells: a sorted CD56 or NKG2C T cell subset, CD4+ or CD8+ T cells, or bulk PBMC T cells (not recorded which). These receptors came from a woman between 18 and 70 years old in good health.

The J gene is TRBJ2-3, the V gene TRBV5-4; lacking DNA, the TRBD2 call made by TCRdb goes unchecked. Germline V lookup: CDR1 SGHNT, CDR2 YYREEE (reference sequence). There are 22 residues in the CDR3. CDR3 amino acids: CASSLDLFRGSHYDPSTDTQYF.

The V call is TRBV20-1, the J call TRBJ1-4. Germline V CDR1 and CDR2: DFQATT, SNEGSKA (reference sequence). The CDR3 has 15 residues. CDR3 in amino acids: CSATHPGERNEKLFF.

V gene TRBV5-1 combines with J gene TRBJ2-1; as DNA is missing, the TRBD1 call by TCRdb cannot be tested. CDR1 and CDR2 (germline): SGHRS, YFSETQ. The CDR3 consists of 15 residues. The CDR3: CASSAPRVSYNEQFF.

The gene calls are TRBV7-2 and TRBJ2-3; TCRdb names TRBD2, which stays unverified in the absence of DNA. The CDR3 contains 17 residues. Germline CDR1 SGHTA, CDR2 FQGNSA. The chain's CDR3 is CASSWVLGPVSTDTQYF.

CDR3 in amino acids: CASSLEGNTGELFF. V gene TRBV5-4 combines with J gene TRBJ2-2; without DNA, the TCRdb call of TRBD2 cannot be checked. CDR3 length: 14 residues. Germline CDR1 and CDR2: SGHNT and YYREEE (reference sequence).

CDR3 region: CASSLERGQEAFF. The genes are TRBV5-1 and TRBJ1-1; with no DNA, the TCRdb D assignment of TRBD1 cannot be verified. The CDR3 has 13 amino acids. CDR1 and CDR2 (germline): SGHRS, YFSETQ.

V and J are TRBV27 and TRBJ2-7; the TRBD2 assignment by TCRdb is unverifiable without DNA. The germline V gene encodes CDR1 MNHEY and CDR2 SMNVEV (reference sequence). The CDR3 contains 15 residues. The chain's CDR3 is CASKVGASGRYEQYF.

The chain joins TRBV12-3 or TRBV12-4 to TRBJ2-5; the D call of TRBD1 rests on TCRdb alone, since no DNA is present to check it. This CDR3 region has 13 residues. The CDR3 sequence: CASSLLSPETQYF.

This rearrangement joins TRBV18 to TRBJ1-4; TCRdb names TRBD1, which stays unverified in the absence of DNA. The germline V gene encodes CDR1 KGHSH and CDR2 LQKENI. There are 15 residues in the CDR3. The CDR3 sequence: CASTGTGATNEKLFF.

V usage is TRBV12-3 or TRBV12-4 and J usage is TRBJ1-2; there is no DNA to check the TCRdb D call of TRBD1. The CDR3 extends over 14 amino acids. CDR3 sequence: CASSRPGQGNGYTF.

The V gene is TRBV4-1, the J gene TRBJ1-1. The CDR3 has 14 amino acids. The germline gives CDR1 MGHRA, CDR2 YSYEKL. The CDR3 reads CASSQGHMNTEAFF.

V usage is TRBV4-1 and J usage is TRBJ2-1; TCRdb's D gene call, TRBD2, goes unchecked for lack of DNA. CDR3 length equals 17 residues. Germline CDR1 and CDR2: MGHRA and YSYEKL. The CDR3 is CASSQDWAGRASNEQFF.

This chain uses TRBV7-8 with TRBJ2-5; TCRdb names TRBD1, which stays unverified in the absence of DNA. The CDR3 extends over 15 amino acids. CDR1 is SGHVS and CDR2 is FQNEAQ in the germline V gene. CDR3: CASSPIPTGMVTQYF. The variable domain in full, with the rest retrieved from reference TRBV7-8 and TRBJ2-5, is GAGVSQSPRYKVAKRGQDVALRCDPISGHVSLFWYQQALGQGPEFLTYFQNEAQLDKSGLPSDRFFAERPEGSVSTLKIQRTQQEDSAVYLCASSPIPTGMVTQYFGPGTRLLVL.

The chain's CDR3 is CASSDTLTNQETQYF. The chain links TRBV7-9 to TRBJ2-5; TCRdb's D call of TRBD1 is untestable without DNA. Germline CDR1 and CDR2: SEHNR and FQNEAQ (reference sequence). The length of the CDR3 is 15 residues.